Shown below are 8 T cell receptor beta chains from a single sample sequenced in a study of T cell responses to AZD1222 COVID-19 vaccine. Clones were sequenced by immunoSEQ multiplex PCR, and TCRdb holds only the in-frame ones, with some missing. In the table there are 80,000 or so clones, roughly four fifths of which are singletons. The source material was peripheral blood, sampled on day 0 of AZD1222 vaccination. The receptors stem from an adult in good health.

The count of this clone is one. The J gene is TRBJ1-3, the V gene TRBV30; 9 bases line up with TRBD1. Trimming cost V 2 bases and J 8 bases; bases outside gene matches: 13. CDR3 length equals 16 residues. CDR1 and CDR2 (germline): GTSNPN, SVGIG (reference sequence). The CDR3 DNA follows: TGTGCCTGGAGTTTTGGTACAGGGGGCGTCTCGGACACCATATATTTT. It translates to CAWSFGTGGVSDTIYF. The whole variable domain, filled in from reference TRBV30 and TRBJ1-3, reads SQTIHQWPATLVQPVGSPLSLECTVEGTSNPNLYWYRQAAGRGLQLLFYSVGIGQISSEVPQNLSASRPQDRQFILSSKKLLLSDSGFYLCAWSFGTGGVSDTIYFGEGSWLTVV.

This chain uses TRBV5-1 with TRBJ1-1; D gene ambiguous. This CDR3 has 15 amino acids. V gave up 2 bases and J gave up 0 bases, with 11 bases separating them. Germline CDR1 is SGHRS and CDR2 is YFSETQ. The CDR3 region has the DNA TGCGCCAGCAGCTTAGCGGGAGGGTTGAACACTGAAGCTTTCTTT. Translation gives CASSLAGGLNTEAFF.

This clone was seen once. The V call is TRBV7-2, the J call TRBJ2-5; D gene uncertain. The CDR3 totals 16 residues. Per the germline V gene, CDR1 is SGHTA and CDR2 is FQGNSA. V lost 2 bases and J 1 base, leaving 14 bases between the germline ends. CDR3 residues: CASSLRGSGFQETQYF. The CDR3 DNA sequence: TGTGCCAGCAGCTTACGTGGCTCGGGCTTCCAAGAGACCCAGTACTTC.

V is TRBV6-2 or TRBV6-3 and J is TRBJ1-2; D is perhaps TRBD1 (6 bases). Germline V gene sequence: CDR1 MNHEY, CDR2 SVGEGT. Trimming pared 5 bases from V and 8 bases from J, leaving 18 bases between. This CDR3 is built from 14 residues. The CDR3: CASSPYGQGHGYTF. The CDR3 nucleotides are TGTGCCAGCAGTCCATATGGGCAGGGGCACGGCTACACCTTC.

V usage is TRBV6-5 and J usage is TRBJ1-6, with 7 bases fitting TRBD1. Germline lookup yields CDR1 MNHEY and CDR2 SVGAGI. The CDR3 has 14 residues. The ends lost 4 bases at V and 7 bases at J; junction bases unmatched: 4. CDR3 coding DNA: TGTGCCAGCAGTTCCGACAGGGCCAATTCACCCCTCCACTTT. It is translated as CASSSDRANSPLHF.

This chain links TRBV5-8 with TRBJ2-2; no firm D call. The CDR3 is 15 residues long. Germline V lookup: CDR1 SGHTS, CDR2 YDEGEE. The V end lost 3 bases, the J end lost 5 bases, and 14 bases lay between the germline ends. CDR3 coding DNA: TGTGCCAGCAGCTCAAGACACGGCAGGACCGGGGAGCTGTTTTTT. This codes for CASSSRHGRTGELFF.

The J gene is TRBJ1-6, the V gene TRBV19; the D gene is possibly TRBD1 (5 bases). Germline V CDR1 and CDR2: LNHDA, SQIVND (reference sequence). V was shortened by 6 bases and J by 7 bases, with 16 bases between the two germline ends. The CDR3 loop spans 15 amino acids. The CDR3 is CASRGTTTGNSPLHF. In DNA, the CDR3 is TGTGCCAGTAGAGGGACTACAACGGGAAATTCACCCCTCCACTTT.

In DNA form, the CDR3 reads TGTGCCAGCAGCGTGAGCGGGGGGGCCATCAATGAGCAGTTCTTC. It yields the protein CASSVSGGAINEQFF. The chain joins TRBV5-4 to TRBJ2-1; TRBD2 agrees at 10 bases. There are 15 residues in the CDR3. V was clipped by 4 bases and J by 6 bases; unmatched bases: 7. Germline CDR1 and CDR2: SGHNT and YYREEE (reference sequence).